This entry lists 3 T cell receptor beta chains sequenced from one sample in a study of cytomegalovirus exposure and HLA in healthy donors. The PCR was carried out with 60 Vbeta primers and 13 Jbeta primers. The protocol was immunoSEQ multiplex PCR, while the TCRdb copy is restricted to in-frame clones and leaves out a portion. In total, the table holds about 48,000 clones. The sequenced sample consisted of PBMCs. These receptors were collected from a male donor in good health and CMV-seropositive.

The V and J genes are TRBV11-1 and TRBJ1-1, with D possibly matching TRBD1 (5 bases). The CDR3 is 12 residues long. Trimming took 11 bases from V and 5 from J, leaving 15 bases between them. Germline assignment: CDR1 SGHAT and CDR2 FQDESV (reference sequence). This chain's CDR3 is CAQQSEGTEAFF. CDR3 DNA: TGTGCCCAGCAATCGGAGGGGACTGAAGCTTTCTTT.

The chain uses TRBV7-2 and TRBJ1-4, with D possibly matching TRBD1 (5 bases). The CDR3 spans 16 residues. Per the germline V gene, CDR1 is SGHTA and CDR2 is FQGNSA. Trimming stripped 5 bases from V and 4 bases from J, with 17 bases between. The CDR3 loop is CASSPQTTANNEKLFF. CDR3 in DNA: TGTGCCAGCAGCCCACAGACGACAGCTAATAATGAAAAACTGTTTTTT.

The rearrangement joins TRBV5-6 to TRBJ2-1; TRBD1 is a possible D gene (6 bases). Deletions cut 2 bases from V and 4 bases from J, with 13 bases between. Germline CDR1 and CDR2: SGHDT and YYEEEE. The CDR3 contains 15 residues. Here the CDR3 reads CASSLAPGTYNEQFF. CDR3 DNA sequence: TGTGCCAGCAGCTTAGCCCCCGGGACATACAATGAGCAGTTCTTC.